The next 5 T cell receptor beta chains were all read from a single sample in a study of blood T cell repertoires in COVID-19. Generated by immunoSEQ multiplex PCR, the TCRdb table keeps only in-frame clones and is missing some. The sample carries about 220,000 clones, more than 75% recorded once. Sequences were obtained from peripheral blood. The receptors derive from a man between 50 and 59 years old who had recovered from COVID-19.

The gene calls are TRBV6-5 and TRBJ2-5; 12 bases align to TRBD2. Germline V gene data show CDR1 as MNHEY and CDR2 as SVGAGI. The length of the CDR3 is 14 residues. J was trimmed by 5 bases and V by 6 bases; bases with no gene match: 4. The CDR3 bases are TGTGCCAGCAGGGGGACTAGCGGGCGGGAGACCCAGTACTTC. This gives the protein CASRGTSGRETQYF.

The chain carries TRBV5-5 and TRBJ1-5; TRBD1 matches 8 bases. This CDR3 has 15 residues. In germline, CDR1 is SGHKS, CDR2 YYEKEE (reference sequence). The V segment lost 4 bases and the J segment 3 bases; nucleotides outside the gene matches: 6. Here the CDR3 reads CASSPWTGINQPQHF. The CDR3 DNA reads TGTGCCAGCAGCCCGTGGACAGGGATCAATCAGCCCCAGCATTTT.

The genes are TRBV18 and TRBJ1-4, with D maybe TRBD1 (6 bases). CDR1 and CDR2 (germline): KGHSH, LQKENI. V lost 5 bases and J lost 5, with 18 bases in between. There are 16 residues in the CDR3. The DNA for the CDR3 is TGTGCCAGCTCATCCCTATTTCTTACAGGGAATGAAAAACTGTTTTTT. Amino acid sequence: CASSSLFLTGNEKLFF.

The chain employs TRBV11-3 and TRBJ2-5; D is possibly TRBD2 (5 bases). Germline CDR1 reads SGHNT; CDR2 reads YENEEA. The CDR3 runs 13 residues. Trimming pared 1 base from V and 5 bases from J, leaving 8 bases between. The CDR3 DNA reads TGTGCCAGCAGCTTAGGAGGCGGGGAGACCCAGTACTTC. It yields the protein CASSLGGGETQYF. The complete variable domain, with remaining parts taken from reference TRBV11-3 and TRBJ2-5, reads EAGVVQSPRYKIIEKKQPVAFWCNPISGHNTLYWYLQNLGQGPELLIRYENEEAVDDSQLPKDRFSAERLKGVDSTLKIQPAELGDSAVYLCASSLGGGETQYFGPGTRLLVL.

CDR3 nucleotide sequence: TGTGCCAGTAGACCCGGGACAGGTACCTACAATGAGCAGTTCTTC. Protein sequence: CASRPGTGTYNEQFF. The chain carries TRBV19 and TRBJ2-1, with 8 bases lining up with TRBD1. The CDR3 is made up of 15 amino acids. With V trimmed by 6 bases and J by 2 bases, 6 bases remained unmatched. The germline gives CDR1 LNHDA, CDR2 SQIVND (reference sequence).